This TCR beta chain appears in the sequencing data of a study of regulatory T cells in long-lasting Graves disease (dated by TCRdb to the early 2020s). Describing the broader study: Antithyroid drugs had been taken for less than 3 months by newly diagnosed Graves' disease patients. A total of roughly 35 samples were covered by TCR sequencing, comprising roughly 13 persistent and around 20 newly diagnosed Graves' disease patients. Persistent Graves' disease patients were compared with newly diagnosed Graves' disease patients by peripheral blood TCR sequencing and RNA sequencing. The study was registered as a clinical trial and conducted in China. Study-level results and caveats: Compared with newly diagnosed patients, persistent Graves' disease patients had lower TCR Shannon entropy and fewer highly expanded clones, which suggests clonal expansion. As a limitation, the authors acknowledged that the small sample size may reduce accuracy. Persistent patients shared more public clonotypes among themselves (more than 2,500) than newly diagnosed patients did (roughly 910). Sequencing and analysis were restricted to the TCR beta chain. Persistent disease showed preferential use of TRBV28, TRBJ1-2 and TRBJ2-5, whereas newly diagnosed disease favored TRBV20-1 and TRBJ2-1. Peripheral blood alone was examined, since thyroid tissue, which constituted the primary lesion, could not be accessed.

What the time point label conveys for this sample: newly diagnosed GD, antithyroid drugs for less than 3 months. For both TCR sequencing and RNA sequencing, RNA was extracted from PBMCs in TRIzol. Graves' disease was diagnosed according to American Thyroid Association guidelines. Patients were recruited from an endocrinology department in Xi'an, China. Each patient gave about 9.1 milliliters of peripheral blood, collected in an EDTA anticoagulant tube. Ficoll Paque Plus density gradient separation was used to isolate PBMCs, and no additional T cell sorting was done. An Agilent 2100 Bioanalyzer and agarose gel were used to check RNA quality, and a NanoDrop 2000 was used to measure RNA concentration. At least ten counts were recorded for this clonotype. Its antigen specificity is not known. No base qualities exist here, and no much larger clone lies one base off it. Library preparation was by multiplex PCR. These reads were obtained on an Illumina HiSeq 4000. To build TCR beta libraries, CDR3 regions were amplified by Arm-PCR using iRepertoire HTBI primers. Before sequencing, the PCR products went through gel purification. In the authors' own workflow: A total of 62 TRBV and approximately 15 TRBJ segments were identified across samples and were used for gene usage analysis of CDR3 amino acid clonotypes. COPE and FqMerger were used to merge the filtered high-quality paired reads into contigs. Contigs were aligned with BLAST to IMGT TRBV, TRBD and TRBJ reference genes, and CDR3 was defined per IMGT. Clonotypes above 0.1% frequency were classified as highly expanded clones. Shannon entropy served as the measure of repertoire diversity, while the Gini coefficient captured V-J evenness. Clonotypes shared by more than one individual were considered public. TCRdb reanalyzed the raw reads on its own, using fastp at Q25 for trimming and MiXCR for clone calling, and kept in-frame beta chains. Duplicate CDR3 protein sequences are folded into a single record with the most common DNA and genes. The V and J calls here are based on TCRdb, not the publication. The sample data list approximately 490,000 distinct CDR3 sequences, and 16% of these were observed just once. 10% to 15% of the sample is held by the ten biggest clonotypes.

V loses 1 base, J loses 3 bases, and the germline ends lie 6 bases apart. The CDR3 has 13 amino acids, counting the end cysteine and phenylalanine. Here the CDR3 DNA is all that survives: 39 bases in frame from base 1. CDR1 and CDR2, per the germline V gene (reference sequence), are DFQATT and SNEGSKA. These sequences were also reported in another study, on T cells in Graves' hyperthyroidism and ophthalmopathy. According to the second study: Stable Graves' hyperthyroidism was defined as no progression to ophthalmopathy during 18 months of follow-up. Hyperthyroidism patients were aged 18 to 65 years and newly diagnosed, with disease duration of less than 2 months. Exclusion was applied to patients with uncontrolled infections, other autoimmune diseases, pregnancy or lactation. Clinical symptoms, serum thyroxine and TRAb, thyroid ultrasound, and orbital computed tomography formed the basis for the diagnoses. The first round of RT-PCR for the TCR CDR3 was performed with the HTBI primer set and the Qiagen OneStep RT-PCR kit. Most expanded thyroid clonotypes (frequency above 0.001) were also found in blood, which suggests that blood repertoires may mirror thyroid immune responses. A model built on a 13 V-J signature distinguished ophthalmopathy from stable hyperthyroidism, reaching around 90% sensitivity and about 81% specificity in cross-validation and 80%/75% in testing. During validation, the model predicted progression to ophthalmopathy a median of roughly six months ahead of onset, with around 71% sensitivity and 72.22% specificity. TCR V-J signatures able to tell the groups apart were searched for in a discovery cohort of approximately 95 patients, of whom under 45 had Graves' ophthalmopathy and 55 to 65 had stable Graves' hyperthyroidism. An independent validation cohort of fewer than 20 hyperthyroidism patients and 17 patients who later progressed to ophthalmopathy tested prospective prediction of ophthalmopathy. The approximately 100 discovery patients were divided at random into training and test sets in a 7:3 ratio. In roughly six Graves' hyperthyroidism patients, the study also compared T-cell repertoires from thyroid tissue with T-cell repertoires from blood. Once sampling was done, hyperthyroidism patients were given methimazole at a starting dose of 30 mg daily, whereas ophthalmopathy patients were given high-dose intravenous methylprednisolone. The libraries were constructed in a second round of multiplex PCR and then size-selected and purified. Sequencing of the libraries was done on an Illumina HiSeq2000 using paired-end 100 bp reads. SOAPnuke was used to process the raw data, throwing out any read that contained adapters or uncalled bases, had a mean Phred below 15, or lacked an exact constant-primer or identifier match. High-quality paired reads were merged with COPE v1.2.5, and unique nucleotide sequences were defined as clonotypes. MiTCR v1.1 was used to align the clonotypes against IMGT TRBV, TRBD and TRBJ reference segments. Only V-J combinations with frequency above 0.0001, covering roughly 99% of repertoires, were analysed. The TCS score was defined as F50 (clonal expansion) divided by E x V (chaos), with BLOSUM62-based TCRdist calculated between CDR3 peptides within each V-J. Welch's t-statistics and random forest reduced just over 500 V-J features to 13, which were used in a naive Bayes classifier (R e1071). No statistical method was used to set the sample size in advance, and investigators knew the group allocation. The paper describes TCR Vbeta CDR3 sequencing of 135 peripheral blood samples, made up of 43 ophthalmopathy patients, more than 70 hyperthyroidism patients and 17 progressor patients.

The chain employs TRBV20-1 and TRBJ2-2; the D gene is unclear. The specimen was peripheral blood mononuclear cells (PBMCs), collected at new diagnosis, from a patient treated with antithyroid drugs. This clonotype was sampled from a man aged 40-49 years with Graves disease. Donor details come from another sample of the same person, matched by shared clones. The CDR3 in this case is CSARAMDTGELFF. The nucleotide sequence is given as TGCAGTGCTAGAGCCATGGACACCGGGGAGCTGTTTTTT.